This TCR beta chain was identified during a study of T cells after yellow fever vaccination. General study points: FACS-sorted repertoires could harbor abundant contaminating bulk-population clonotypes. Post-booster repertoires contained most primary-vaccination clones again (about 95% CD4, roughly 90% CD8).

TCRdb fed the 5' RACE reads into MiXCR, producing one record per CDR3 protein. The table lists about 68,000 distinct CDR3 sequences, just over 6.5% of them singletons. Germline-derived CDR1 and CDR2 are LGHDT and YNNKEL (reference sequence). CDR3 length: 16 amino acids. J was trimmed by 8 bases and V by 0 bases; bases with no gene match: 9. This clonotype was recorded at least ten times. No antigen is known for it. The source of this sequence is a man aged 18 to 29 who received the YFV17D yellow fever vaccine. Sequencing was performed on CD8+ T cells sorted from PBMCs, taken approximately 40 days after the first yellow fever vaccination. This chain connects TRBV3-1 to TRBJ2-1, with 8 bases matching TRBD2. The CDR3 DNA reads TGTGCCAGCAGCCAAGAATCACGGGGGGGTGACGATGAGCAGTTCTTC. As protein: CASSQESRGGDDEQFF.